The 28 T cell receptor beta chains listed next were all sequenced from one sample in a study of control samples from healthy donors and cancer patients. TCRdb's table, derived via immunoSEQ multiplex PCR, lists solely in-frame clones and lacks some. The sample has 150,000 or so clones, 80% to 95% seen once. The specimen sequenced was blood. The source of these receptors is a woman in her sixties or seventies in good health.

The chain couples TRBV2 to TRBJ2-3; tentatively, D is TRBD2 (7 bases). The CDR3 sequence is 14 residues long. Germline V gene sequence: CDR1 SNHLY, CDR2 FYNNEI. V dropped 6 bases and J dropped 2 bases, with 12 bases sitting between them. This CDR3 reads CASSLGGATDTQYF. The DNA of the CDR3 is TGTGCCAGCAGCCTGGGGGGGGCCACAGATACGCAGTATTTT.

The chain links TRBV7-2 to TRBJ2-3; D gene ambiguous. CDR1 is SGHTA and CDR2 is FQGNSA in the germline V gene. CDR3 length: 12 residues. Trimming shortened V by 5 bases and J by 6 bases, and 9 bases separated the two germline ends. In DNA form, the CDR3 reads TGTGCCAGCAGCCCGCCCGGCGATACGCAGTATTTT. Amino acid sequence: CASSPPGDTQYF.

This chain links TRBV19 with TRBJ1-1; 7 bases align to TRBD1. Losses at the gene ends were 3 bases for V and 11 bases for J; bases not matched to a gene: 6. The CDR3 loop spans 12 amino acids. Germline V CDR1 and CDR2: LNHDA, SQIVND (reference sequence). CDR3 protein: CASSIGPTGAFF. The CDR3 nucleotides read TGTGCCAGTAGTATCGGTCCGACAGGGGCTTTCTTT.

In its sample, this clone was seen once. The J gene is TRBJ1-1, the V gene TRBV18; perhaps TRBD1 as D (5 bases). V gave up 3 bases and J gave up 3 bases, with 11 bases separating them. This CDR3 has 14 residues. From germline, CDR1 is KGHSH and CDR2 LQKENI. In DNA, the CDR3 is TGTGCCAGCTCACCGACAGCCGGGGACACTGAAGCTTTCTTT. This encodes CASSPTAGDTEAFF. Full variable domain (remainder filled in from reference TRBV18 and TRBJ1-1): NAGVMQNPRHLVRRRGQEARLRCSPMKGHSHVYWYRQLPEEGLKFMVYLQKENIIDESGMPKERFSAEFPKEGPSILRIQQVVRGDSAAYFCASSPTAGDTEAFFGQGTRLTVV.

CDR3 nucleotide sequence: TGTGCCAGCAGTACAGTGGGAGCTCAAGAGACCCAGTACTTC. It encodes CASSTVGAQETQYF. V is TRBV9 and J is TRBJ2-5; D is perhaps TRBD2 (5 bases). The V end lost 5 bases, the J end lost 2 bases, and 13 bases lay between the germline ends. This CDR3 contains 14 residues. From germline, CDR1 is SGDLS and CDR2 YYNGEE.

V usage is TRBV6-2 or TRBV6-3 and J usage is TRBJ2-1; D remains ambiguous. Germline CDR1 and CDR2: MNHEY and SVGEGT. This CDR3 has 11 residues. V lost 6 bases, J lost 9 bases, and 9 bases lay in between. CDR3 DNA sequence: TGTGCCAGCAGCCAAGTAATTGAGCAGTTCTTC. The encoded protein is CASSQVIEQFF.

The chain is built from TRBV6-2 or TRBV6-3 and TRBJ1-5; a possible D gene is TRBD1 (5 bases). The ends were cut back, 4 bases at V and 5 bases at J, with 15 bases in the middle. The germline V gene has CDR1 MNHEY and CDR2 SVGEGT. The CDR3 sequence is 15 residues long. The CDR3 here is CASSSLGTDYQPQHF. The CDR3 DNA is TGTGCCAGCAGTTCCCTGGGGACCGATTATCAGCCCCAGCATTTT.

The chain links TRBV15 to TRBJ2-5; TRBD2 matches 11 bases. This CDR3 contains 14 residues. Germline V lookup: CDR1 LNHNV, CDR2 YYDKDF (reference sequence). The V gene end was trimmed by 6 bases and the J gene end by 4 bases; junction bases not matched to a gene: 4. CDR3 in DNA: TGTGCCACCAGTGTAACTAGCGGGAGAGAGACCCAGTACTTC. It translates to CATSVTSGRETQYF.

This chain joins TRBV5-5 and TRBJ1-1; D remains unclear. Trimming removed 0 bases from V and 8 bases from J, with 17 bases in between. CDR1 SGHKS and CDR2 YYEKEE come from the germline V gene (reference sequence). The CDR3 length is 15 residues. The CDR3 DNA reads TGTGCCAGCAGCTTGGAACACCCTCAGGAATCGGAAGCTTTCTTT. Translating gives CASSLEHPQESEAFF.

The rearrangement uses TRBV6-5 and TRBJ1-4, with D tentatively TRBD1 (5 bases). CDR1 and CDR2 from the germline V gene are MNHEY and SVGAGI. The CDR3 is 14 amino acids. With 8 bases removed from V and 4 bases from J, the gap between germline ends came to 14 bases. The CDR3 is CASGPGRLNEKLFF. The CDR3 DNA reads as TGTGCCAGCGGCCCGGGACGGCTTAATGAAAAACTGTTTTTT.

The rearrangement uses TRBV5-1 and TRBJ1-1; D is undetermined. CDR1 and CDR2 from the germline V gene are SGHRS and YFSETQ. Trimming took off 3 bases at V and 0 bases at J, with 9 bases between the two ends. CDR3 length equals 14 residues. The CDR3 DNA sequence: TGCGCCAGCAGCTACGACAACCTGAACACTGAAGCTTTCTTT. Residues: CASSYDNLNTEAFF.

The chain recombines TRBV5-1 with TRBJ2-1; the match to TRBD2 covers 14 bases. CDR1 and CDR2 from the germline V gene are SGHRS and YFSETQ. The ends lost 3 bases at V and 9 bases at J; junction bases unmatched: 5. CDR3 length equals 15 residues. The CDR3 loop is CASSWGLAGEGEQFF. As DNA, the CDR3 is TGCGCCAGCAGCTGGGGACTAGCGGGGGAAGGTGAGCAGTTCTTC.

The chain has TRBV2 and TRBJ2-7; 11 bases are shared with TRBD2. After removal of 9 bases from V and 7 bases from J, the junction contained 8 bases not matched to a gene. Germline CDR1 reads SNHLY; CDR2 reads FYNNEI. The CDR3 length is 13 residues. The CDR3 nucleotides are TGTGCCAGTAGCGGGGGGGCTTCTATAGAGCAGTACTTC. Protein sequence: CASSGGASIEQYF.

CDR3 in amino acids: CASSKQGAGNTIYF. In DNA form, the CDR3 reads TGTGCCAGCAGCAAACAGGGGGCTGGAAACACCATATATTTT. This chain links TRBV21-1 with TRBJ1-3; the DNA was not compared with TRBD1, the D call given in the table. TRBV21-1 is marked as a pseudogene. The CDR3 contains 14 residues.

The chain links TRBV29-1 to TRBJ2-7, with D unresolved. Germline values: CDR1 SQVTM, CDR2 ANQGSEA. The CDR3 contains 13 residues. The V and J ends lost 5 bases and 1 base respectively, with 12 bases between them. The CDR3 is CSVLPGRSYEQYF. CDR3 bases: TGCAGCGTTTTGCCAGGCCGATCCTACGAGCAGTACTTC.

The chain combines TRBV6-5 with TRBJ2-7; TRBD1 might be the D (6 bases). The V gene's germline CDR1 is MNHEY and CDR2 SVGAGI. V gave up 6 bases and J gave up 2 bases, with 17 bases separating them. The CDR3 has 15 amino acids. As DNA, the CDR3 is TGTGCCAGCAGACCCACAGGGATCCTCCCCTACGAGCAGTACTTC. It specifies CASRPTGILPYEQYF.

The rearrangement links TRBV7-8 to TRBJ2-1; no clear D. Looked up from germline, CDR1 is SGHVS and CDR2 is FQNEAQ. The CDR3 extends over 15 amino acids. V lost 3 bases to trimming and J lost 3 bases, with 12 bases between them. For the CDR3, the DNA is TGTGCCAGCAGCTTCACATCAACTGACTACAATGAGCAGTTCTTC. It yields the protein CASSFTSTDYNEQFF.

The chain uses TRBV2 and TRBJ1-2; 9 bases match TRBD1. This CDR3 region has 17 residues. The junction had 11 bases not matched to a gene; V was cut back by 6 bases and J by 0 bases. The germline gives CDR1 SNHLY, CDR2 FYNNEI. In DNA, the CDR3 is TGTGCCAGCAGCCCGGGACAGGGTTCCCCTGCTAACTATGGCTACACCTTC. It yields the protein CASSPGQGSPANYGYTF.

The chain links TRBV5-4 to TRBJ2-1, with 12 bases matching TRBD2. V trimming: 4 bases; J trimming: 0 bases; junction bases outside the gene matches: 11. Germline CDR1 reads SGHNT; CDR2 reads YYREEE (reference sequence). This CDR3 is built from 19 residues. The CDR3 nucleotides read TGTGCCAGCAGCGGGGCCGGGACTAGCGGGCCTAGCTCCTACAATGAGCAGTTCTTC. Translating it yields CASSGAGTSGPSSYNEQFF.

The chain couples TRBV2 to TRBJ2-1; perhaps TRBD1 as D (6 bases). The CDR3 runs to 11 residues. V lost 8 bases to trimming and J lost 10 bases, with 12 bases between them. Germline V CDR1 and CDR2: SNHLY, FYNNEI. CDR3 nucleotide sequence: TGTGCCAGCGGGGGCTTCACGGAGCAGTTCTTC. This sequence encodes CASGGFTEQFF.

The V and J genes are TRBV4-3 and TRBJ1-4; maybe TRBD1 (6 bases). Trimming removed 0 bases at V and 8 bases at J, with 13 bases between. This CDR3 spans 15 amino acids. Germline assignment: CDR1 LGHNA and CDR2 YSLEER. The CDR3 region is CASSQDPQGNEKLFF. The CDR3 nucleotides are TGCGCCAGCAGCCAAGATCCACAGGGAAACGAAAAACTGTTTTTT.

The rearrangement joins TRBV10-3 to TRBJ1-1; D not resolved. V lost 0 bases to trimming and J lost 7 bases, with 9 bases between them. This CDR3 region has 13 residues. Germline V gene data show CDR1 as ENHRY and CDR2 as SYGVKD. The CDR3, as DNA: TGTGCCATCAGTGAGTCGGGTAGAGTTGAAGCTTTCTTT. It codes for CAISESGRVEAFF.

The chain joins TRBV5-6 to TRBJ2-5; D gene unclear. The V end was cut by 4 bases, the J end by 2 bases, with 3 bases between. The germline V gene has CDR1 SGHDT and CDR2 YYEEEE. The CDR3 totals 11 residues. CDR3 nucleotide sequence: TGTGCCAGCAGCAGACAAGAGACCCAGTACTTC. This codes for CASSRQETQYF.

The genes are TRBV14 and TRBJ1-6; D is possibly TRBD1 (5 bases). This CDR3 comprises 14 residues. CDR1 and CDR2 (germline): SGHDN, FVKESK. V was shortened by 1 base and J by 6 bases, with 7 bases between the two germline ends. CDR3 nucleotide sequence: TGTGCCAGCAGCCAAGGACAGATTAATTCACCCCTCCACTTT. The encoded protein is CASSQGQINSPLHF.

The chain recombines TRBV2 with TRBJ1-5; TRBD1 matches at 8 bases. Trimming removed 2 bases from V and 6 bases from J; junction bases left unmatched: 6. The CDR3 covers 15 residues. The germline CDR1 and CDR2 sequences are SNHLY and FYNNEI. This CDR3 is CASSETRGQGQPQHF. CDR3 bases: TGTGCCAGCAGTGAAACCAGGGGGCAGGGTCAGCCCCAGCATTTT. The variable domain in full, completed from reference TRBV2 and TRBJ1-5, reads EPEVTQTPSHQVTQMGQEVILRCVPISNHLYFYWYRQILGQKVEFLVSFYNNEISEKSEIFDDQFSVERPDGSNFTLKIRSTKLEDSAMYFCASSETRGQGQPQHFGDGTRLSIL.

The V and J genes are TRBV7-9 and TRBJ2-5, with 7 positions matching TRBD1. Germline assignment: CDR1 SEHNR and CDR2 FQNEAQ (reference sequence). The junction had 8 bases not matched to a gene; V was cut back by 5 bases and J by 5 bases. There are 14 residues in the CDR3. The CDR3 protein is CASSPGQPKETQYF. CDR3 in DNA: TGTGCCAGCAGCCCGGGACAGCCTAAGGAGACCCAGTACTTC.

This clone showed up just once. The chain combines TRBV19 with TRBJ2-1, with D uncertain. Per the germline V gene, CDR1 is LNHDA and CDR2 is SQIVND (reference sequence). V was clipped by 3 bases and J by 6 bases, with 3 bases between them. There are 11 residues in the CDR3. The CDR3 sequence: CASSIFNEQFF. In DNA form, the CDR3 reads TGTGCCAGTAGTATTTTCAATGAGCAGTTCTTC.

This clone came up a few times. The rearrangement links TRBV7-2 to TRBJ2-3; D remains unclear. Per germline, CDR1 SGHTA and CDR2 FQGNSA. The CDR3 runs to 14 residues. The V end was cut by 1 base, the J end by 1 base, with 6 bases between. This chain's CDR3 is CASSLVAGTDTQYF. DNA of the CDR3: TGTGCCAGCAGCTTAGTTGCGGGCACAGATACGCAGTATTTT.